The 9 T cell receptor beta chains listed next were all sequenced from one sample in a study of molecular identifiers for immune sequencing clone quantification. Via MiXCR, TCRdb re-called the PCR reads, giving one row per CDR3 protein. The sample contains about 510,000 distinct CDR3 sequences, over 20% of which appear only once. Sequencing was carried out using naive CD8+ T cells from blood, with Jurkat cell RNA spiked in. Sample subset: FACS-sorted CD8+CD4-CCR7+CD45RA+ naive T cells. All receptors come from a human donor in good health. Some libraries in this study had Jurkat cell RNA spiked in.

This clonotype was seen repeatedly, ten times or more. This rearrangement joins TRBV4-1 to TRBJ1-1, with unresolved D. The CDR3 has 14 residues. Trimming took off 6 bases at V and 0 bases at J, with 11 bases between the two ends. The germline V gene has CDR1 MGHRA and CDR2 YSYEKL. Written as DNA, the CDR3 is TGCGCCAGCAGTCCCGGGCCCCTGAACACTGAAGCTTTCTTT. Translated: CASSPGPLNTEAFF.

CDR3 residues: CASSELAGGPQNIQYF. CDR3 sequence (DNA): TGTGCCAGCAGTGAGCTAGCGGGGGGGCCCCAAAACATTCAGTACTTC. The gene calls are TRBV6-1 and TRBJ2-4, with 12 bases identical to TRBD2. V lost 3 bases, J lost 5 bases, and 5 bases stayed unmatched. Germline loops: CDR1 MNHNS, CDR2 SASEGT. CDR3 length equals 16 residues.

Concerning this clonotype: A junction end diverges from the germline sequence, so it may reflect a read error. This sequence joins TRBV14 and TRBJ2-1; tentatively, D is TRBD2 (5 bases). Germline loops: CDR1 SGHDN, CDR2 FVKESK. The CDR3 sequence is 15 residues long. The CDR3 spells CASSQDKSSYNERLF. The CDR3 coding sequence is TGTGCCAGCAGCCAAGATAAAAGCTCCTACAATGAGCGGCTCTTC. Full variable domain (missing parts from reference TRBV14 and TRBJ2-1): EAGVTQFPSHSVIEKGQTVTLRCDPISGHDNLYWYRRVMGKEIKFLLHFVKESKQDESGMPNNRFLAERTGGTYSTLKVQPAELEDSGVYFCASSQDKSSYNERLFGPGTRLTVL.

V is TRBV20-1 and J is TRBJ2-5; the D gene is possibly TRBD2 (5 bases). CDR1 and CDR2 (germline): DFQATT, SNEGSKA (reference sequence). This CDR3 has 12 residues. Trimming left V 5 bases short and J 5 bases short, with 12 bases between. CDR3: CSAEGSGETQYF. DNA of the CDR3: TGCAGTGCTGAGGGCAGTGGGGAGACCCAGTACTTC.

V gene TRBV20-1 combines with J gene TRBJ1-4, with a weak D call TRBD1 (5 bases). CDR1 is DFQATT, CDR2 SNEGSKA, per germline (reference sequence). Trimming took 0 bases from V and 10 from J, leaving 6 bases between them. CDR3 length: 11 residues. CDR3 region: CSARDQGKLFF. CDR3 DNA sequence: TGCAGTGCTAGAGATCAGGGAAAACTGTTTTTT.

Concerning this clonotype: The limits of the CDR3 on the DNA are not certain, so only TCRdb's listed CDR3 is given. The chain has TRBV4-3 and TRBJ2-3. The CDR3 numbers 14 amino acids, ends counted. Germline V lookup: CDR1 LGHNA, CDR2 YSLEER. The CDR3 is CASSPGFFGDTQYF.

This clonotype was counted ten times or more. The V and J genes are TRBV7-9 and TRBJ2-7; no definite D call. Trimming shortened V by 4 bases and J by 3 bases, and 16 bases separated the two germline ends. Germline loops: CDR1 SEHNR, CDR2 FQNEAQ (reference sequence). The CDR3 runs to 15 residues. The CDR3 protein is CASSSPADPDYEQYF. In DNA form, the CDR3 reads TGTGCCAGCAGCTCTCCGGCCGACCCGGACTACGAGCAGTACTTC.

This clonotype was found many times. V usage is TRBV7-9 and J usage is TRBJ2-3; D may be TRBD2 (5 bases). The CDR3 is 13 residues long. The germline V gene has CDR1 SEHNR and CDR2 FQNEAQ (reference sequence). Deletions cut 8 bases from V and 2 bases from J, with 11 bases between. The CDR3 sequence is CASGGGTTDTQYF. The CDR3, as DNA: TGTGCCAGCGGAGGCGGTACCACAGATACGCAGTATTTT.

In this sample, this clonotype turned up a few times. This chain uses TRBV6-2 or TRBV6-3 with TRBJ2-7; weak D call: TRBD2 (5 bases). The CDR3 is 13 amino acids. Per germline, CDR1 MNHEY and CDR2 SVGEGT. V lost 10 bases, J lost 3 bases, and 16 bases lay in between. The CDR3 region is CATRPLAHYEQYF. DNA for the CDR3: TGTGCCACCAGACCGCTAGCTCACTACGAGCAGTACTTC.